This TCR beta chain was captured by sequencing in a study of shared clonotypes between healthy human individuals. The method was immunoSEQ multiplex PCR; TCRdb's version includes in-frame clones alone and lacks a portion of them. The sample has about 480,000 clones; about three quarters are singletons. This clone was seen more than once but under ten times. This CDR3 comprises 18 residues. Germline CDR1 and CDR2: MGHRA and YSYEKL. With 4 bases clipped from V and 4 bases from J, the junction kept 12 bases outside the gene matches. The rearrangement links TRBV4-1 to TRBJ2-7; TRBD2 aligns across 14 bases. The receptor comes from a woman aged 40 to 55 in good health. Some clones in this sample may be carry-over from other donors' samples. Material for sequencing was PBMCs. CDR3 sequence reads: CASSLSTGLAGVLYEQYF. The DNA for the CDR3 is TGCGCCAGCAGCCTCTCCACGGGACTAGCGGGAGTTTTGTACGAGCAGTACTTC.